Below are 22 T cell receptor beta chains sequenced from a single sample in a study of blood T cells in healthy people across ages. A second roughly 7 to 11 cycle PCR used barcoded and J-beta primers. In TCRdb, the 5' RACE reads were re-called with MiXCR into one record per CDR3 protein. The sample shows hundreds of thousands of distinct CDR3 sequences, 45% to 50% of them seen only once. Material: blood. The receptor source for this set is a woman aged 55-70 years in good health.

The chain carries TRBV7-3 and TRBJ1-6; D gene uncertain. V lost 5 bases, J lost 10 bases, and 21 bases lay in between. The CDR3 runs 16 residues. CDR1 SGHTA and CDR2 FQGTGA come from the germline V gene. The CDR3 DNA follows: TGTGCCAGCAGCGCCTCGGGGATACCACTTAGGTCACCCCTCCACTTT. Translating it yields CASSASGIPLRSPLHF.

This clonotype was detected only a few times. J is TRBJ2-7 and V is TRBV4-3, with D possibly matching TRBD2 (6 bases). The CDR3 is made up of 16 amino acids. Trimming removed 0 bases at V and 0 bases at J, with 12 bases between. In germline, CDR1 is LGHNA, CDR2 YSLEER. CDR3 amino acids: CASSQDRRDPSYEQYF. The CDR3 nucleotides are TGCGCCAGCAGCCAAGATCGGAGGGACCCCTCCTACGAGCAGTACTTC.

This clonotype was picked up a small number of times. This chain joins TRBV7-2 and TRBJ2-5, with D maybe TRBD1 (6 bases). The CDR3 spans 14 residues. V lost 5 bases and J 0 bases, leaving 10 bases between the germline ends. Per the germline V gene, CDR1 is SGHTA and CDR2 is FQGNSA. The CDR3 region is CASSRGTHQETQYF. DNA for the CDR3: TGTGCCAGCAGCCGAGGGACACACCAAGAGACCCAGTACTTC.

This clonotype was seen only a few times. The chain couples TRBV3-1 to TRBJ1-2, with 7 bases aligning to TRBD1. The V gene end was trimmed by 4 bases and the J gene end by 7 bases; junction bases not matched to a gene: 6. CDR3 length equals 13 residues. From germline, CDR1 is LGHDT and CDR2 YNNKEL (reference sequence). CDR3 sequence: CASSLRDSVGYTF. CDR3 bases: TGTGCCAGCAGCCTCCGGGACAGTGTTGGCTACACCTTC.

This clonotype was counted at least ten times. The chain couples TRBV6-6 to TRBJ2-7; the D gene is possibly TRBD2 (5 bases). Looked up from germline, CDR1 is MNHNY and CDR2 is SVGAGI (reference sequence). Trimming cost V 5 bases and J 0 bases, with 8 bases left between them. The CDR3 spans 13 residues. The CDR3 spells CASSRDRSYEQYF. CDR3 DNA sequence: TGTGCCAGCAGTCGGGATCGCTCCTACGAGCAGTACTTC.

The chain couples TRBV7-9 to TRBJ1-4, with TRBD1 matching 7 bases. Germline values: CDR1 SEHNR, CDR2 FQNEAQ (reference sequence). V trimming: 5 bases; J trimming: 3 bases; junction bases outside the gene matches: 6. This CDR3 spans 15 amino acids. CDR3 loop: CASSARQGSNEKLFF. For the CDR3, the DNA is TGTGCCAGCAGCGCCCGACAGGGATCTAATGAAAAACTGTTTTTT.

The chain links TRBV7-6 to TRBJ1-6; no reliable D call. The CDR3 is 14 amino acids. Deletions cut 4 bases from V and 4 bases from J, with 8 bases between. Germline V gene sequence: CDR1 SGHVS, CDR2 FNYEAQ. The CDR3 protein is CASSSVTYNSPLHF. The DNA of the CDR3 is TGTGCCAGCAGCTCGGTAACTTATAATTCACCCCTCCACTTT.

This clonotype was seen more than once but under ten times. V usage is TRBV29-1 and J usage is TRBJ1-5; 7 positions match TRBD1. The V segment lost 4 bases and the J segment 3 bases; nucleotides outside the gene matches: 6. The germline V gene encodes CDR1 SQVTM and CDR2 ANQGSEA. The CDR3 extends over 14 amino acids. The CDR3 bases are TGCAGCGTTGGAGAGACAGGGCCCAATCAGCCCCAGCATTTT. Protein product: CSVGETGPNQPQHF.

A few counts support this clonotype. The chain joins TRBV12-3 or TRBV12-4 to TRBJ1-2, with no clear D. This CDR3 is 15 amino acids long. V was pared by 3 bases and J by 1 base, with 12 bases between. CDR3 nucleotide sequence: TGTGCCAGCAGTTTTCGGCTCGGCAGTAACTATGGCTACACCTTC. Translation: CASSFRLGSNYGYTF.

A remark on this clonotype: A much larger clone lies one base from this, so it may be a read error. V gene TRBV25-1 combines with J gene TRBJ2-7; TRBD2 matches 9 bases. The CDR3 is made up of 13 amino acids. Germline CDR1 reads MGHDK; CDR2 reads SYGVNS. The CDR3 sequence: CASSNSGSDEQHF. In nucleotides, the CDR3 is TGTGCCAGCAGTAATAGCGGGAGTGACGAGCAGCACTTC.

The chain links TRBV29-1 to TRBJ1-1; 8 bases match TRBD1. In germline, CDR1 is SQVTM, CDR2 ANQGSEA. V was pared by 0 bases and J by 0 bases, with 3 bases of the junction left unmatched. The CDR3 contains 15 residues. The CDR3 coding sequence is TGCAGCGTTGAAGAACCAGGGGGCCTGAACACTGAAGCTTTCTTT. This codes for CSVEEPGGLNTEAFF.

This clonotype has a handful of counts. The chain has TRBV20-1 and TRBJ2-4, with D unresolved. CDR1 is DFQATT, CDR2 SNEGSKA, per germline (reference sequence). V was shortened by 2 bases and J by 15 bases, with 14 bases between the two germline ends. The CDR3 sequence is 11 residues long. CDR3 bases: TGCAGTGCTAGAATTTTGACTGTCGCGTACTTC. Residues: CSARILTVAYF.

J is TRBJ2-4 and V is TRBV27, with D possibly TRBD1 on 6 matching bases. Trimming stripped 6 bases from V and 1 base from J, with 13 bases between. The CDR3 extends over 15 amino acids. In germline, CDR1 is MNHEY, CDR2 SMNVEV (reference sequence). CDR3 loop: CASRFTGTAKNIQYF. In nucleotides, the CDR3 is TGTGCCAGCAGATTCACAGGGACGGCCAAAAACATTCAGTACTTC.

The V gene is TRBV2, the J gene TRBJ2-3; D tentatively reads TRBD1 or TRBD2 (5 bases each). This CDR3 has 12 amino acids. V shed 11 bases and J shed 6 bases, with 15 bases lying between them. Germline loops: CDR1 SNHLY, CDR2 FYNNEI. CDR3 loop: CALPGLPDTQYF. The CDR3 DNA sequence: TGTGCCTTACCGGGGCTCCCGGATACGCAGTATTTT.

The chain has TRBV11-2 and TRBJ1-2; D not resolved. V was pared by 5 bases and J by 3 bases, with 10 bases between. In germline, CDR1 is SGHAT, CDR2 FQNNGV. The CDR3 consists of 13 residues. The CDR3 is CASSPGRDYGYTF. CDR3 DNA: TGTGCCAGCAGCCCCGGACGGGACTATGGCTACACCTTC.

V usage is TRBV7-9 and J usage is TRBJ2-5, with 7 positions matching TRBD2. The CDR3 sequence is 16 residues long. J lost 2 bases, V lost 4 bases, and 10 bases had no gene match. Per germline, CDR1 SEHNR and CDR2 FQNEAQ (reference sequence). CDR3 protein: CASSSPQTSRQETQYF. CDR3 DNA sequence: TGTGCCAGCAGCTCACCTCAGACTAGCAGACAAGAGACCCAGTACTTC.

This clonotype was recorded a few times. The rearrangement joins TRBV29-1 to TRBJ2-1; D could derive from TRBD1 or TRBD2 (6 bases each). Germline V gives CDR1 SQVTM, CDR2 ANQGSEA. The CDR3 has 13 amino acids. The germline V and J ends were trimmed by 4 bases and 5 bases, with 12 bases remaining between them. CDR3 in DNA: TGCAGCGTTGGGGCAGGGGAGGACAATGAGCAGTTCTTC. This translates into CSVGAGEDNEQFF.

The chain's CDR3 is CSAIPEDTAQNEQFF. CDR3 sequence (DNA): TGCAGTGCCATACCGGAGGACACCGCGCAGAATGAGCAGTTCTTC. This chain links TRBV20-1 with TRBJ2-1; either TRBD1 or TRBD2 may supply D (5 bases each). CDR1 is DFQATT, CDR2 SNEGSKA, per germline (reference sequence). The CDR3 spans 15 residues. The V and J ends lost 6 bases and 7 bases respectively, with 22 bases between them.

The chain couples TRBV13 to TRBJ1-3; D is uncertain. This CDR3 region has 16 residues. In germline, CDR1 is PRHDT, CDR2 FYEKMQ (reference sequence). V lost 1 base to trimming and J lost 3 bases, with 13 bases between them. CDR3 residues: CASSLEGIRSGNTIYF. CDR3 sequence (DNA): TGTGCCAGCAGCTTAGAAGGCATAAGGAGTGGAAACACCATATATTTT.

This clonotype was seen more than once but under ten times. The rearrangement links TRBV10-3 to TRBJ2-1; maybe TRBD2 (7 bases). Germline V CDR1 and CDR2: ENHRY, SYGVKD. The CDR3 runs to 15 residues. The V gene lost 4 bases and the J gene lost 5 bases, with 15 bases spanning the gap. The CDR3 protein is CAISGREGGNNEQFF. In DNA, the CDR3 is TGTGCCATCAGTGGGAGGGAGGGGGGAAACAATGAGCAGTTCTTC.

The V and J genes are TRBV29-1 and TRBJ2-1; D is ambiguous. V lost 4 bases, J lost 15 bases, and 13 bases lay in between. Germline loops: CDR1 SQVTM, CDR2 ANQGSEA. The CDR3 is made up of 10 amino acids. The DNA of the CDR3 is TGCAGCGTTGGGGCTAGGCCTCCGTTCTTC. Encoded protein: CSVGARPPFF.

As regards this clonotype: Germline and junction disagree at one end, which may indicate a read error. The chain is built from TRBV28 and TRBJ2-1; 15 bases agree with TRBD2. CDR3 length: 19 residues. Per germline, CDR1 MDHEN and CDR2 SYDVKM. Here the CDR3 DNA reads TGTGCCGGCAGTCGGGGACTAGCGGGAGGTCAGAGCTCCTACAATGAGCAGTTCTTC. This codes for CAGSRGLAGGQSSYNEQFF.